Below, 20 T cell receptor beta chains from the same sample are listed, as sequenced in a study of T cell changes during pregnancy in multiple sclerosis. Repertoires were generated with immunoSEQ multiplex PCR, while TCRdb's copy carries only in-frame clones and drops some. The sample lists tens of thousands of clones; about 86% were seen once. Specimen: CD4+ T cells from peripheral blood mononuclear cells, collected in the first trimester of pregnancy. The receptors stem from a female donor in good health, enrolled as a control in a pregnancy study.

The chain links TRBV9 to TRBJ1-2; 8 bases align to TRBD1. CDR1 and CDR2 from the germline V gene are SGDLS and YYNGEE. This CDR3 is built from 16 residues. Germline trimming cut 0 bases from V and 8 bases from J; bases unmatched to any gene: 12. CDR3 sequence: CASSVGSPDRGDGYTF. CDR3 nucleotides: TGTGCCAGCAGCGTAGGCTCGCCCGACAGGGGCGACGGCTACACCTTC.

The genes are TRBV30 and TRBJ2-7, with D tentatively TRBD2 (7 bases). Trimming cost V 2 bases and J 2 bases, with 10 bases left between them. The CDR3 has 13 amino acids. The V gene's germline CDR1 is GTSNPN and CDR2 SVGIG (reference sequence). CDR3 sequence reads: CAWSRGGPYEQYF. The CDR3 DNA follows: TGTGCCTGGAGTAGGGGGGGGCCCTACGAGCAGTACTTC.

V usage is TRBV19 and J usage is TRBJ2-2; 7 nucleotides match TRBD1. Germline values: CDR1 LNHDA, CDR2 SQIVND (reference sequence). V gave up 7 bases and J gave up 4 bases; unmatched junction bases: 3. This CDR3 comprises 13 residues. The CDR3 DNA follows: TGTGCCAGTATTCCAGGGGGCACCGGGGAGCTGTTTTTT. Amino acid sequence: CASIPGGTGELFF.

This clone occurred once. This chain connects TRBV7-9 to TRBJ1-5; 7 nucleotides line up with TRBD1. CDR1 SEHNR and CDR2 FQNEAQ come from the germline V gene (reference sequence). The CDR3 runs 14 residues. The V and J ends lost 9 bases and 7 bases, in that order; junction bases with no gene match: 12. The CDR3 is CARDRRQGNQPQHF. In DNA, the CDR3 is TGTGCCAGGGACCGCCGACAGGGTAACCAGCCCCAGCATTTT.

The chain is built from TRBV7-9 and TRBJ1-2; 7 bases agree with TRBD1. The CDR3 sequence is 12 residues long. V trimming: 3 bases; J trimming: 7 bases; junction bases outside the gene matches: 2. In germline, CDR1 is SEHNR, CDR2 FQNEAQ (reference sequence). CDR3 in DNA: TGTGCCAGCAGCTTCCAGGGGGGTGGCTACACCTTC. It yields the protein CASSFQGGGYTF. Filled out from reference TRBV7-9 and TRBJ1-2, the complete variable domain reads DTGVSQNPRHKITKRGQNVTFRCDPISEHNRLYWYRQTLGQGPEFLTYFQNEAQLEKSRLLSDRFSAERPKGSFSTLEIQRTEQGDSAMYLCASSFQGGGYTFGSGTRLTVV.

The chain is built from TRBV18 and TRBJ2-3; maybe TRBD2 (5 bases). The CDR3 is 13 amino acids. In germline, CDR1 is KGHSH, CDR2 LQKENI. Between the trimmed V and J ends, which lost 0 bases and 4 bases, there was a span of 5 bases. The CDR3 DNA follows: TGTGCCAGCTCACCACCCGGGGCAGATACGCAGTATTTT. Translated: CASSPPGADTQYF.

The chain employs TRBV4-3 and TRBJ2-1; perhaps TRBD1 as D (5 bases). The V gene lost 5 bases and the J gene lost 8 bases, with 16 bases spanning the gap. This CDR3 comprises 14 residues. The germline CDR1 and CDR2 sequences are LGHNA and YSLEER. The CDR3 nucleotides read TGCGCCAGCAGCGGCTCTTGGCAGGGCGATGAGCAGTTCTTC. This encodes CASSGSWQGDEQFF.

This sequence joins TRBV4-1 and TRBJ2-7, with a tentative D call TRBD2 (6 bases). Germline CDR1 and CDR2: MGHRA and YSYEKL. Trimming took 2 bases from V and 4 from J, leaving 9 bases between them. The CDR3 has 13 residues. The CDR3 DNA is TGCGCCAGCAGCCAACAGGAGGGATACGAGCAGTACTTC. Protein: CASSQQEGYEQYF.

The DNA of the CDR3 is TGTGCCAGCAGCCATATTAGCGGGGGGTCCGAGCAGTACTTC. Protein product: CASSHISGGSEQYF. The chain joins TRBV14 to TRBJ2-7; 10 positions agree with TRBD2. Per germline, CDR1 SGHDN and CDR2 FVKESK. With 3 bases clipped from V and 6 bases from J, the junction kept 5 bases outside the gene matches. The CDR3 sequence is 14 residues long.

The chain employs TRBV11-2 and TRBJ2-7, with TRBD2 matching over 8 bases. The V gene's germline CDR1 is SGHAT and CDR2 FQNNGV. V trimming: 5 bases; J trimming: 1 base; junction bases outside the gene matches: 10. The CDR3 extends over 16 amino acids. The CDR3 DNA reads as TGTGCCAGCAGCCCGATCGCCCGGGGGGGATCCTACGAGCAGTACTTC. Translating it yields CASSPIARGGSYEQYF. The full variable domain, in which reference TRBV11-2 and TRBJ2-7 provide the parts outside the CDR3, is EAGVAQSPRYKIIEKRQSVAFWCNPISGHATLYWYQQILGQGPKLLIQFQNNGVVDDSQLPKDRFSAERLKGVDSTLKIQPAKLEDSAVYLCASSPIARGGSYEQYFGPGTRLTVT.

This chain links TRBV5-1 with TRBJ1-2, with 7 bases matching TRBD1. Germline trimming cut 0 bases from V and 5 bases from J; bases unmatched to any gene: 13. The CDR3 is 17 residues long. Germline lookup yields CDR1 SGHRS and CDR2 YFSETQ. As DNA, the CDR3 is TGCGCCAGCAGCTTGGTTGGGCGGGGACAGAAAACTTATGGCTACACCTTC. Its protein product is CASSLVGRGQKTYGYTF.

This clone was seen a single time. V is TRBV19 and J is TRBJ1-1, with 10 bases aligning to TRBD1. The CDR3 spans 15 residues. V was clipped by 5 bases and J by 5 bases; unmatched bases: 8. CDR1 and CDR2 (germline): LNHDA, SQIVND (reference sequence). The CDR3: CASSVQGQGKTEAFF. Here the CDR3 DNA reads TGTGCCAGTAGTGTCCAGGGACAGGGGAAAACTGAAGCTTTCTTT.

In this sample, this clone turned up a few times. This sequence joins TRBV30 and TRBJ2-7, with 7 bases matching TRBD1. The CDR3 is made up of 14 amino acids. V dropped 3 bases and J dropped 6; count of bases not matched to a gene: 11. Germline CDR1 and CDR2: GTSNPN and SVGIG (reference sequence). The CDR3 region is CAWRPTGYVGEQYF. In nucleotides, the CDR3 is TGTGCCTGGAGGCCGACAGGGTATGTGGGCGAGCAGTACTTC.

This clone appeared a few times. The rearrangement links TRBV29-1 to TRBJ1-1; D not certain. Germline CDR1 and CDR2: SQVTM and ANQGSEA. The CDR3 consists of 13 residues. Trimming pared 0 bases from V and 8 bases from J, leaving 13 bases between. CDR3 sequence (DNA): TGCAGCGTTGAAGATCTCCAGGTTCTCGAAGCTTTCTTT. Translating it yields CSVEDLQVLEAFF.

This clone was picked up one time. The V gene is TRBV10-3, the J gene TRBJ2-3, with 7 bases identical to TRBD2. The junction had 8 bases not matched to a gene; V was cut back by 8 bases and J by 0 bases. The germline gives CDR1 ENHRY, CDR2 SYGVKD. CDR3 length equals 15 residues. CDR3 nucleotides: TGTGCCATCCTTGAGCGGGGCGGAAGCACAGATACGCAGTATTTT. This encodes CAILERGGSTDTQYF.

This chain joins TRBV27 and TRBJ1-2; 9 bases map to TRBD1. The CDR3 covers 13 residues. CDR1 is MNHEY, CDR2 SMNVEV, per germline (reference sequence). Trimming cost V 5 bases and J 8 bases; bases outside gene matches: 6. The CDR3, as DNA: TGTGCCAGCAGTGCGGACAGGGGTTACGGCTACACCTTC. Amino acids: CASSADRGYGYTF.

This clone has a handful of counts. This chain joins TRBV7-2 and TRBJ2-4; D not certain. The CDR3 has 16 residues. Germline V gene lookup returns CDR1 SGHTA and CDR2 FQGNSA. V dropped 5 bases and J dropped 0 bases, with 14 bases sitting between them. In DNA, the CDR3 is TGTGCCAGCAGCCCCACAATATCGCTAGCCAAAAACATTCAGTACTTC. Translating it yields CASSPTISLAKNIQYF.

Only a few counts were recorded for this clone. The chain combines TRBV9 with TRBJ2-2; D might be TRBD2 (6 bases). Deletions cut 2 bases from V and 3 bases from J, with 14 bases between. The CDR3 runs 16 residues. Looked up from germline, CDR1 is SGDLS and CDR2 is YYNGEE. The CDR3 is CASSVYGAGHTGELFF. In DNA, the CDR3 is TGTGCCAGCAGCGTCTATGGGGCGGGGCACACCGGGGAGCTGTTTTTT.

The genes are TRBV7-3 and TRBJ2-7; 9 nucleotides match TRBD1. With 5 bases clipped from V and 5 bases from J, the junction kept 7 bases outside the gene matches. From germline, CDR1 is SGHTA and CDR2 FQGTGA. The CDR3 contains 14 residues. The CDR3 DNA reads TGTGCCAGCAGCAGGACAGGGGCTAAAGACGAGCAGTACTTC. Residues: CASSRTGAKDEQYF.

The chain combines TRBV4-3 with TRBJ2-3; D is possibly TRBD2 (5 bases). Germline assignment: CDR1 LGHNA and CDR2 YSLEER. This CDR3 has 14 amino acids. V lost 0 bases and J lost 6, with 10 bases in between. The CDR3 spells CASSQERRDDTQYF. The CDR3, as DNA: TGCGCCAGCAGCCAAGAGAGACGGGATGATACGCAGTATTTT.